This T cell receptor (beta chain) appears in the sequencing data of a study of cytomegalovirus exposure and HLA in healthy donors. The germline V gene has CDR1 PRHDT and CDR2 FYEKMQ (reference sequence). This CDR3 comprises 14 residues. After removal of 4 bases from V and 2 bases from J, the junction contained 4 bases not matched to a gene. Both 60 Vbeta primers and 13 Jbeta primers went into the PCR. Clones were read by immunoSEQ multiplex PCR, and TCRdb kept only the in-frame ones, dropping some. The sample lists under 150,000 clones, roughly 62% occurring once. V and J are TRBV13 and TRBJ2-7; the match to TRBD1 covers 8 bases. Sequenced input: PBMCs. The origin of this receptor is a man in his 60s in good health and CMV-seronegative. The CDR3 nucleotides read TGTGCCAGCAGCTCCCGGACAGGGCCCTACGAGCAGTACTTC. This sequence encodes CASSSRTGPYEQYF.